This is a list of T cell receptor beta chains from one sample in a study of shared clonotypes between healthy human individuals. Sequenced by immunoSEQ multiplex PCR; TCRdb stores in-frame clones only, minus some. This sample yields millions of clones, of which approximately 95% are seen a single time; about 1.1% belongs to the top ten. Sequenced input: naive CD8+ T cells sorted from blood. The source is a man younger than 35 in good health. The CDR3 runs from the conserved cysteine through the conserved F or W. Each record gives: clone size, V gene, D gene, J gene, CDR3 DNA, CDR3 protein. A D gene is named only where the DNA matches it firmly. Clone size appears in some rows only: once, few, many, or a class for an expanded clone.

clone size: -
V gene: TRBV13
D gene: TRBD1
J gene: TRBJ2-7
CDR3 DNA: TGTGCCAGCAGCCACCTACAGGGGGCAAGCGAGCAGTACTTC
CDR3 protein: CASSHLQGASEQYF

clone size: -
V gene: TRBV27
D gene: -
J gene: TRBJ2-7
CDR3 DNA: TGTGCCAGCAGTTTATCGACCGGTGGGGAGCAGTACTTC
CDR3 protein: CASSLSTGGEQYF

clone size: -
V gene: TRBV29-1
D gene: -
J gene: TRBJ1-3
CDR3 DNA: TGCAGCGTTGTGGGGGGCCAATCTGGAAACACCATATATTTT
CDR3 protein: CSVVGGQSGNTIYF

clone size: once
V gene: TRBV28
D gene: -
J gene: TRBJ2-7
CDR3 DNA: TGTGCCAGCAGTTTCCGGGGCAACTACGAGCAGTACTTC
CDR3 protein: CASSFRGNYEQYF

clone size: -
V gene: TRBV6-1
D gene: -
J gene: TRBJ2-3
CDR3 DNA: TGTGCCAGCAGTGAAGTTACGGGACTTTCTAGCACAGATACGCAGTATTTT
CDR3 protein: CASSEVTGLSSTDTQYF

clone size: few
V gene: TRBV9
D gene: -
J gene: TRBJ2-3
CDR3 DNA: TGTGCCAGCAGCGTAGATGGGACAAGCACAGATACGCAGTATTTT
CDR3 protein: CASSVDGTSTDTQYF

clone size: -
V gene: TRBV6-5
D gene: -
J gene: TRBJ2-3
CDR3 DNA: TGTGCCAGCAGCGATTGGGACCAATCTGCGCAGTATTTT
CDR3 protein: CASSDWDQSAQYF

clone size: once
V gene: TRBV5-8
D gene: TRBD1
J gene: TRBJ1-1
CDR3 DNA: TGTGCCAGCAGCTTGGCGGACAGGGGGACGAACACTGAAGCTTTCTTT
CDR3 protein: CASSLADRGTNTEAFF

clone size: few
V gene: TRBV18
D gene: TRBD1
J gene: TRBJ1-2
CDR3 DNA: TGTGCCAGCTCATCCTCGGACAGGACTAACTATGGCTACACCTTC
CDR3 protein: CASSSSDRTNYGYTF

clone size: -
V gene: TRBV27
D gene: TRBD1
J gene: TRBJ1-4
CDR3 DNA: TGTGCCAGCAGTTCACGCACGGACAGGCTGGGCGAAAAACTGTTTTTT
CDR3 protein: CASSSRTDRLGEKLFF

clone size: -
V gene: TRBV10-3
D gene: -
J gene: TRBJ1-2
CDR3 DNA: TGTGCCACCGGAAACGGGGGATCCTATGGCTACACCTTC
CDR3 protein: CATGNGGSYGYTF

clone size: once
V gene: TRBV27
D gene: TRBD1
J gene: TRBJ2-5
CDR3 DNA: TGTGCCACCTCCCAGGGGGAACAAGAGACCCAGTACTTC
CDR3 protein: CATSQGEQETQYF

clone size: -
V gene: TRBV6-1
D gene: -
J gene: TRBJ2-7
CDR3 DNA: TGTGCCAGCCGGAGCAGCACCTACTACGAGCAGTACTTC
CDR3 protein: CASRSSTYYEQYF

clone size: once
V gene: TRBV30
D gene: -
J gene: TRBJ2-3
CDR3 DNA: TGTGCCTGGAGTGTTCTTGGAGTGAGCACAGATACGCAGTATTTT
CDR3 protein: CAWSVLGVSTDTQYF

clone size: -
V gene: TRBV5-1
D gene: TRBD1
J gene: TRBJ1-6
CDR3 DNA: TGCGCCAGCAGCCCCGAGGGGGCCCTAAGCTCCTATAATTCACCCCTCCACTTT
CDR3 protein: CASSPEGALSSYNSPLHF

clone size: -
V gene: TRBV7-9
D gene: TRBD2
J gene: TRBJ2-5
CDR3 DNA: TGTGCCAGCAGCTTAGCGTATGGAATAGCGGGGCAAGAGACCCAGTACTTC
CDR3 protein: CASSLAYGIAGQETQYF

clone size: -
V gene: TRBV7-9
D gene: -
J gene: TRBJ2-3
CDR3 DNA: TGTGCCAGCAGCTTAGGTCTAGATACGCAGTATTTT
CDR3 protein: CASSLGLDTQYF

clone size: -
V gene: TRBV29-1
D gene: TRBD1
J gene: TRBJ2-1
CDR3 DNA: TGCAGCGTTGGGACAGGGGGCTTCGACAATGAGCAGTTCTTC
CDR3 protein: CSVGTGGFDNEQFF

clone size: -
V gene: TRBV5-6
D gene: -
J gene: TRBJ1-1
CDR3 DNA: TGTGCCAGCAGCTTGGCCCCGGGTTTCTACACTGAAGCTTTCTTT
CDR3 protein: CASSLAPGFYTEAFF

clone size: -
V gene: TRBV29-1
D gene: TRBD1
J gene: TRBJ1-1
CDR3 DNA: TGCAGCGTTGAAGAAGATCGGGACAGGAAAAACACTGAAGCTTTCTTT
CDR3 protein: CSVEEDRDRKNTEAFF

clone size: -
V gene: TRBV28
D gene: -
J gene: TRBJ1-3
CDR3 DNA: TGTGCCAGCAGTCCACCGGACAGCTCTGGAAACACCATATATTTT
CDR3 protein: CASSPPDSSGNTIYF

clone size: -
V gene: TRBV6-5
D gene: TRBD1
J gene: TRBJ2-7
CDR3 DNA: TGTGCCAGCAGTTACTCTCAGGGGGCTACCTACGAGCAGTACTTC
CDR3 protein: CASSYSQGATYEQYF

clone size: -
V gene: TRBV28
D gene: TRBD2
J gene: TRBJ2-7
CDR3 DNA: TGTGCCAGCAGTCCTCCACCGGGGGGCTACGAGCAGTACTTC
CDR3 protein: CASSPPPGGYEQYF

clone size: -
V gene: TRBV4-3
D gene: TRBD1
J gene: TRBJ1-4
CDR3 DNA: TGCGCCAGCAGCCGCCTGACAGGGCCAAAAGAAAAACTGTTTTTT
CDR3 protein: CASSRLTGPKEKLFF

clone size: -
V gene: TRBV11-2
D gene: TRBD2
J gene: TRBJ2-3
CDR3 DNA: TGTGCCAGCAGCCCCAGCGGGAGTGAGACAGATACGCAGTATTTT
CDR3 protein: CASSPSGSETDTQYF

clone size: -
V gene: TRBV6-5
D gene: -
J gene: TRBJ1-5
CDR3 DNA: TGTGCCAGCAGCCAACTGGGGAATCAGCCCCAGCATTTT
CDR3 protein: CASSQLGNQPQHF

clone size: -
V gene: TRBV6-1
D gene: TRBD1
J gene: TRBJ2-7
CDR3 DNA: TGTGCCAGCAGTGAAGGCGCAGGGGGCCTTTACGAGCAGTACTTC
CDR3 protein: CASSEGAGGLYEQYF

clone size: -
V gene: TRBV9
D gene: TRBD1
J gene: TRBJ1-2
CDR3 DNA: TGTGCCAGCAGCGATGGGACAGGGGGCAATGGCTACACCTTC
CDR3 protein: CASSDGTGGNGYTF

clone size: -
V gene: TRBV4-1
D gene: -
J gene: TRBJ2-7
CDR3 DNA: TGCGCCAGCACCTCTCGTTGGGGGCCTGCCTACGAGCAGTACTTC
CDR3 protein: CASTSRWGPAYEQYF

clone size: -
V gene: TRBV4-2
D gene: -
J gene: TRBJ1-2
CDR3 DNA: TGTGCCAGCAGCCAAGATTGGGGGGCTGGAGGCTACACCTTC
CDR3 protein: CASSQDWGAGGYTF

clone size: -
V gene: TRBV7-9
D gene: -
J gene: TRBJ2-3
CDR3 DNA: TGTGCCAGCAGCTTAGGGCAGGCCGATACGCAGTATTTT
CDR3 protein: CASSLGQADTQYF

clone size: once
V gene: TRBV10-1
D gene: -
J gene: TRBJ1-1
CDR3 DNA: TGCGCCAGCAGTGCGACACCCGACACTGAAGCTTTCTTT
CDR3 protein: CASSATPDTEAFF

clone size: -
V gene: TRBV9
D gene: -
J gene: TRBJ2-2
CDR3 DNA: TGTGCCAGCAGCGTAGAGGCAGGCCATACCGGGGAGCTGTTTTTT
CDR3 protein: CASSVEAGHTGELFF

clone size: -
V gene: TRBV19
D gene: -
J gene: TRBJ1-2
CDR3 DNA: TGTGCCAGTACGGGGATCTTAGGGGAGCTGTATGGCTACACCTTC
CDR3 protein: CASTGILGELYGYTF

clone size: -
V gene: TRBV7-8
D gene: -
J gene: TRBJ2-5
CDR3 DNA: TGTGCCAGCAGCTTAGTAAGGGACGCGGAGACCCAGTACTTC
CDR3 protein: CASSLVRDAETQYF

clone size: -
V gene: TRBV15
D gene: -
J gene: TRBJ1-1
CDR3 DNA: TGTGCCACCAGCAGGGGAGGGAACACTGAAGCTTTCTTT
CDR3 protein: CATSRGGNTEAFF

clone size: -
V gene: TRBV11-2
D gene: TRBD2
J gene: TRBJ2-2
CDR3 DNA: TGTGCCAGCAGCTTGGCCGGGAGGGGCACCGGGGAGCTGTTTTTT
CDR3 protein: CASSLAGRGTGELFF

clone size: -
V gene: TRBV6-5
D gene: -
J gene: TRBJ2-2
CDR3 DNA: TGTGCCAGCAGTTACGCGGAGGGTGCCGGGGAGCTGTTTTTT
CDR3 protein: CASSYAEGAGELFF

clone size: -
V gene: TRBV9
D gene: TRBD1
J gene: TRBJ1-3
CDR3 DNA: TGTGCCAGCAGCCCCCGGACAGGGGGTGCAGGAAACACCATATATTTT
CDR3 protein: CASSPRTGGAGNTIYF

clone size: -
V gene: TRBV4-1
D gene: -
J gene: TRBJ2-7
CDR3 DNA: TGCGCCAGCAGCCAAGATCCGTACAGCCAAGGGGAGCAGTACTTC
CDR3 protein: CASSQDPYSQGEQYF

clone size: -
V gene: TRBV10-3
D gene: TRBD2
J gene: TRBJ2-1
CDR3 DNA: TGTGCCATCAGTGGGACTAGCGGGGGCCTCTACAATGAGCAGTTCTTC
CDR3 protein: CAISGTSGGLYNEQFF